This T cell receptor (beta chain) was documented in a study of post-analysis software for immune sequencing data. As for the study in general: The cohort encompassed relapsing-remitting, secondary progressive and progressive-relapsing multiple sclerosis disease courses.

Regarding the study as a whole: By F measure, strong co-clustering occurred among samples prepared in the same batch. Patients with multiple sclerosis recorded significantly lower normalized Chao1 diversity than controls, the study found.

With respect to this clonotype: Antigen specificity is unknown.

Carried by the TCR beta cDNA libraries were unique molecular identifiers. When about 0.9 to 11 million T cells were used, they gave hundreds of thousands of cDNA molecules. TCRdb passed the PCR reads through MiXCR, listing each CDR3 protein once. The repertoire has hundreds of thousands of distinct CDR3 sequences, roughly 50% of them found once; the top ten carry approximately 4.5%. This clonotype was sampled from a girl aged 5 to 17 with multiple sclerosis. The sample consisted of blood.

CDR3 in amino acids: CSAEEEDRDTQYF. For the CDR3, the DNA is TGCAGTGCGGAGGAGGAGGACAGAGATACGCAGTATTTT. The V call is TRBV20-1, the J call TRBJ2-3; TRBD1 is a possible D gene (6 bases). The CDR3 is made up of 13 amino acids. Germline values: CDR1 DFQATT, CDR2 SNEGSKA (reference sequence). V lost 6 bases to trimming and J lost 5 bases, with 15 bases between them.